This TCR beta chain was profiled in a study of response to subunit inactivated influenza vaccine (dated by TCRdb to the late 2010s). Broadly, across the study: To follow how T cells responded to a trivalent subunit inactivated influenza vaccine, the researchers relied on deep quantitative profiling of the T cell receptor repertoire. The full study reports these points: It was suggested by the authors that each seasonal influenza vaccination may recruit only a limited number of new T cells.

The library was made by RT-PCR. Sequenced using an Illumina HiSeq 2500. TCRdb passed the public sequencing reads through fastp at Q25 and MiXCR, retaining productive beta sequences. Entries that share a CDR3 protein sequence are merged under the most common genes and DNA. Counted in this sample were more than 550,000 distinct CDR3 sequences; about 11% of them appeared once. The ten largest clones capture more than 9.5% of the sample. This clonotype occurred a few times. What antigen it recognizes has not been identified. Qualities for individual bases were not recorded, and no much larger clone is one base off. The sample was also linked to a second study, of T cells expressing NK-cell markers. Drawing on the second study: The TCR beta cDNA libraries were made using 5'RACE template switching, a step that added both a universal primer site and unique molecular identifiers. In sorted CD3+CD56+NKG2C+, CD3+CD56+NKG2C- and CD3+CD56-NKG2C+ T-cell subsets from 7 to 9 donors, TCR beta-chain repertoires were profiled. Of the eight sequenced donors, seven were found to be HCMV-seropositive and one was found to be HCMV-seronegative. To restrict sorting to alphabetaTCR-expressing T cells, an anti-gammadeltaTCR antibody was added in several experiments. In more than five donors, the dominant CD3+CD56+NKG2C+ clonotypes ranked among the top 10 CD8+ clonotypes, making up 1.0-7.0% of CD8+ T cells. Those dominant clonotypes were again the most abundant among CD3+CD56-NKG2C+ cells in several donors, at about 25-65%. It remained unclear whether the expanded NKG2C-expressing T cell clones were specific for HCMV antigens. Randomly selected healthy volunteers, three men and five women, were used as the eight sequenced donors. A commercial ELISA kit detecting HCMV-specific IgG in serum was used to determine HCMV serostatus. Peripheral blood mononuclear cells were isolated from blood by Ficoll density gradient centrifugation. Bulk peripheral blood T-cell repertoires were additionally sequenced from unsorted PBMC for roughly six donors. Synthesis of cDNA was primed from the TCR beta constant segment and was followed by two consecutive PCR amplification steps. Libraries were sequenced as 2 x 150 bp reads on Illumina HiSeq 2000/2500, MiSeq or NextSeq. MIGEC handled demultiplexing of the reads and grouping by UMI, while MiTCR was used to assemble and quantify clonotypes. Only TCR cDNA sequences supported by at least two reads were kept to exclude erroneous sequences. Downstream repertoire analysis used the tcR package, and clonotypes were matched across fractions by CDR3 nucleotide sequence plus V segment. VDJmatch was used to annotate antigen specificity against VDJdb, with one amino acid substitution in CDR3 allowed.

This clonotype originated in a middle-aged man who received an inactivated influenza vaccine. Donor details come from another sample of the same person, matched by shared clones. The sample here was PBMCs from blood, taken on the day of vaccination.

CDR3 loop: CAISDRGPTINTEAFF. The nucleotide sequence is TGTGCCATCAGTGACAGGGGACCGACTATTAACACTGAAGCTTTCTTT. The chain joins TRBV10-3 to TRBJ1-1, with TRBD1 perhaps the D gene, on 6 matching bases. The germline V gene encodes CDR1 ENHRY and CDR2 SYGVKD. Between the V and J ends, shortened by 3 bases and 2 bases respectively, the junction contains 16 bases. The CDR3 goes from the cysteine to the phenylalanine over 16 residues. Just CDR3 DNA is preserved here, 48 bases in frame from base 1.